This T cell receptor beta chain was recovered during a study of regulatory T cells in long-lasting Graves disease. Study context: Graves' disease counted as persistent after over 5 years of antithyroid drugs with positive TSH receptor antibodies. Study-level findings and limits: Persistent patients shared more public clonotypes (2,741) than new patients (roughly 970).

The table lists this clonotype with many counts. Its antigen is unidentified. To make TCR beta libraries, researchers used iRepertoire HTBI primers and Arm-PCR of CDR3 regions. Authors' methods: Detected in the samples were about 60 TRBV and under 15 TRBJ segments. MiXCR was run by TCRdb on the multiplex PCR reads, yielding one entry per CDR3 protein. The V and J calls were not made by the authors but by TCRdb's processing. The table lists hundreds of thousands of distinct CDR3 sequences, less than 25% of them singletons. Time point in this sample: persistent/refractory GD, antithyroid drugs over 5 years with positive TRAb. With RNA extracted from PBMCs as input, the TCR library was made. Graves' disease diagnosis relied on American Thyroid Association guidelines. This CDR3 has 13 residues. The V gene lost 6 bases and the J gene lost 8 bases, with 19 bases spanning the gap. Germline V gene lookup returns CDR1 DFQATT and CDR2 SNEGSKA (reference sequence).

Sequenced material: peripheral blood mononuclear cells (PBMCs), taken when the disease was refractory, from a patient treated with antithyroid drugs. The sequence was collected from a female donor with Graves disease. The chain uses TRBV20-1 and TRBJ1-2; tentatively, D is TRBD1 (5 bases). The CDR3 coding sequence is TGCAGTGCCCCGGGCCAAGGGGTATTAGGCTACACCTTC. It is translated as CSAPGQGVLGYTF.